What follows are 21 T cell receptor beta chains derived from one specimen sequenced in a study of blood T cell repertoires in COVID-19. Method: immunoSEQ multiplex PCR; TCRdb's copy keeps in-frame clones and lacks some. The sample has 260,000 or so clones; about 80% are singletons. The sample comprised PBMCs or T cells enriched from blood (not recorded which). These receptors all stem from a woman aged 40 to 50 who had been exposed to COVID-19.

Only one count was recorded for this clone. The rearrangement joins TRBV9 to TRBJ1-6, with 11 bases aligning to TRBD1. The CDR3 spans 16 residues. Looked up from germline, CDR1 is SGDLS and CDR2 is YYNGEE. The trim removed 0 bases at V and 8 bases at J, leaving 4 bases unmatched. The CDR3 DNA is TGTGCCAGCAGCGTAGAGGGACAGGGGGAAGATTCACCCCTCCACTTT. As protein: CASSVEGQGEDSPLHF.

This sequence joins TRBV28 and TRBJ2-5; D unresolved. The CDR3 totals 13 residues. Per the germline V gene, CDR1 is MDHEN and CDR2 is SYDVKM. V was cut by 4 bases and J by 1 base, with 7 bases left in between. CDR3 region: CASSSPVQETQYF. In nucleotides, the CDR3 is TGTGCCAGCAGTTCCCCAGTCCAAGAGACCCAGTACTTC.

CDR3 residues: CASSLGARDRGPPLHF. DNA of the CDR3: TGTGCCAGCAGCTTGGGGGCCCGGGACAGGGGACCACCCCTCCACTTT. The genes are TRBV5-4 and TRBJ1-6, with 10 bases identical to TRBD1. The germline CDR1 and CDR2 sequences are SGHNT and YYREEE (reference sequence). The V gene end was trimmed by 0 bases and the J gene end by 11 bases; junction bases not matched to a gene: 8. The CDR3 runs to 16 residues.

The genes are TRBV7-3 and TRBJ2-3, with TRBD2 matching 10 bases. The CDR3 extends over 14 amino acids. CDR1 SGHTA and CDR2 FQGTGA come from the germline V gene. V lost 8 bases to trimming and J lost 5 bases; unmatched junction nucleotides: 7. The CDR3 nucleotides read TGTGCCAGCGGAAGCGGGGGGGCCATAGATACGCAGTATTTT. Protein sequence: CASGSGGAIDTQYF.

The CDR3 DNA reads TGTGCCAGCTCACCACCCGGCGCCAGGTATGGCTACACCTTC. Amino acids: CASSPPGARYGYTF. The chain combines TRBV18 with TRBJ1-2; D unresolved. There are 14 residues in the CDR3. The V gene's germline CDR1 is KGHSH and CDR2 LQKENI. With 0 bases removed from V and 5 bases from J, the gap between germline ends came to 10 bases.

This chain uses TRBV7-2 with TRBJ1-1; D is possibly TRBD1 (6 bases). Trimming removed 5 bases at V and 0 bases at J, with 13 bases between. Germline CDR1 and CDR2: SGHTA and FQGNSA. This CDR3 contains 15 residues. The chain's CDR3 is CASSTAGDMNTEAFF. CDR3 DNA sequence: TGTGCCAGCAGCACCGCAGGGGACATGAACACTGAAGCTTTCTTT.

The rearrangement uses TRBV28 and TRBJ1-2; a possible D gene is TRBD1 (6 bases). The CDR3 runs to 16 residues. The germline V gene has CDR1 MDHEN and CDR2 SYDVKM. V was clipped by 6 bases and J by 2 bases, with 19 bases between them. CDR3 amino acids: CASRIFLQGLNYGYTF. For the CDR3, the DNA is TGTGCCAGCAGAATTTTTCTCCAGGGGCTCAACTATGGCTACACCTTC.

The V gene is TRBV10-3, the J gene TRBJ2-3, with 9 nucleotides matching TRBD2. Trimming took 7 bases from V and 0 from J; bases not matched to a gene: 2. Germline V CDR1 and CDR2: ENHRY, SYGVKD. The CDR3 spans 14 residues. Written as DNA, the CDR3 is TGTGCCATCACTAGCGGGGTTAGCACAGATACGCAGTATTTT. It codes for CAITSGVSTDTQYF.

V usage is TRBV3-1 (or the pseudogene TRBV3-2) and J usage is TRBJ2-5; D is perhaps TRBD2 (7 bases). The CDR3 extends over 17 amino acids. CDR1 and CDR2 from the germline V gene are LGHDT and YNNKEL (reference sequence). The ends were cut back, 4 bases at V and 5 bases at J, with 23 bases in the middle. The CDR3 sequence is CASSPGRGERWWETQYF. The DNA of the CDR3 is TGTGCCAGCAGCCCTGGGAGGGGGGAGAGGTGGTGGGAGACCCAGTACTTC.

The chain recombines TRBV5-1 with TRBJ2-1; unclear D gene. There are 14 residues in the CDR3. From germline, CDR1 is SGHRS and CDR2 YFSETQ. Trimming left V 1 base short and J 2 bases short, with 7 bases between. CDR3 sequence reads: CASSLNSAYNEQFF. Here the CDR3 DNA reads TGCGCCAGCAGCTTGAACTCGGCCTACAATGAGCAGTTCTTC.

CDR3 amino acids: CASSNRVSTGELFF. CDR3 in DNA: TGTGCCAGCAGTAACAGGGTTAGCACCGGGGAGCTGTTTTTT. The rearrangement joins TRBV6-5 to TRBJ2-2; TRBD1 might be the D (6 bases). Trimming left V 5 bases short and J 4 bases short, with 11 bases between. Germline lookup yields CDR1 MNHEY and CDR2 SVGAGI. The CDR3 is 14 amino acids.

The gene calls are TRBV30 and TRBJ1-2, with D possibly matching TRBD1 (6 bases). V shed 7 bases and J shed 0 bases, with 18 bases lying between them. CDR3 length: 15 amino acids. The germline CDR1 and CDR2 sequences are GTSNPN and SVGIG (reference sequence). The CDR3 is CALSKRDTTNYGYTF. The CDR3 DNA follows: TGTGCCTTATCAAAGCGGGACACCACTAACTATGGCTACACCTTC.

The chain employs TRBV3-1 (or the pseudogene TRBV3-2) and TRBJ1-2, with TRBD1 identical over 12 bases. CDR3 size: 15 residues. J was trimmed by 5 bases and V by 3 bases; bases with no gene match: 4. CDR1 and CDR2 (germline): LGHDT, YNNKEL (reference sequence). In DNA form, the CDR3 reads TGTGCCAGCAGCCACCGGGACAGGGGGCTGTATGGCTACACCTTC. The encoded protein is CASSHRDRGLYGYTF.

The chain joins TRBV14 to TRBJ2-3; a possible D gene is TRBD2 (5 bases). The V gene's germline CDR1 is SGHDN and CDR2 FVKESK. The CDR3 contains 14 residues. V was cut by 4 bases and J by 0 bases, with 8 bases left in between. The chain's CDR3 is CASSPRTSTDTQYF. In nucleotides, the CDR3 is TGTGCCAGCAGCCCGCGGACTAGCACAGATACGCAGTATTTT.

The chain employs TRBV5-6 and TRBJ2-3; a possible D gene is TRBD1 (6 bases). Germline V lookup: CDR1 SGHDT, CDR2 YYEEEE. V lost 3 bases and J 1 base, leaving 21 bases between the germline ends. The CDR3 runs 18 residues. DNA for the CDR3: TGTGCCAGCAGCTGGGCTGGGGTTAGGGGGTCAGGCACAGATACGCAGTATTTT. It is translated as CASSWAGVRGSGTDTQYF.

The chain joins TRBV3-1 (or the pseudogene TRBV3-2) to TRBJ2-2; D is unclear. Germline CDR1 and CDR2: LGHDT and YNNKEL (reference sequence). The length of the CDR3 is 12 residues. V lost 7 bases, J lost 6 bases, and 9 bases lay in between. CDR3 DNA: TGTGCCAGCACCCCAGGCCCCGGGGAGCTGTTTTTT. Translating it yields CASTPGPGELFF.

The rearrangement uses TRBV7-2 and TRBJ2-1, with 8 bases fitting TRBD2. The ends lost 5 bases at V and 5 bases at J; junction bases unmatched: 5. Germline V gene sequence: CDR1 SGHTA, CDR2 FQGNSA. The CDR3 length is 14 residues. The DNA of the CDR3 is TGTGCCAGCAGCCCCGGGGGGGCCCACAATGAGCAGTTCTTC. Translated: CASSPGGAHNEQFF.

The chain joins TRBV13 to TRBJ1-3; D remains unclear. This CDR3 comprises 16 residues. V lost 0 bases and J 4 bases, leaving 13 bases between the germline ends. Germline-derived CDR1 and CDR2 are PRHDT and FYEKMQ (reference sequence). CDR3 in DNA: TGTGCCAGCAGCTTAGGACACCCCGCGGCAGGAAACACCATATATTTT. Translation: CASSLGHPAAGNTIYF.

The chain joins TRBV11-3 to TRBJ2-3; TRBD2 matches at 12 bases. V shed 5 bases, J shed 6 bases, and the junction held 6 bases outside the gene matches. CDR3 size: 15 residues. Germline CDR1 and CDR2: SGHNT and YENEEA. The CDR3, as DNA: TGTGCCAGCAGCACTAGCGGGGGGCTCCGGGATACGCAGTATTTT. It specifies CASSTSGGLRDTQYF. Using reference TRBV11-3 and TRBJ2-3 for the parts outside the CDR3, the full variable domain is EAGVVQSPRYKIIEKKQPVAFWCNPISGHNTLYWYLQNLGQGPELLIRYENEEAVDDSQLPKDRFSAERLKGVDSTLKIQPAELGDSAVYLCASSTSGGLRDTQYFGPGTRLTVL.

CDR3 sequence (DNA): TGCGCCAGCAGTTACACAGGGAACCCCTACGAGCAGTACTTC. Protein product: CASSYTGNPYEQYF. The rearrangement joins TRBV10-1 to TRBJ2-7; D is possibly TRBD1 (6 bases). Per germline, CDR1 WNHNN and CDR2 SYGVQD (reference sequence). The length of the CDR3 is 14 residues. The ends were cut back, 5 bases at V and 2 bases at J, with 13 bases in the middle.

The chain is built from TRBV11-3 and TRBJ1-4; 7 positions agree with TRBD1. Germline trimming cut 0 bases from V and 7 bases from J; bases unmatched to any gene: 8. Germline values: CDR1 SGHNT, CDR2 YENEEA. CDR3 length: 16 amino acids. The DNA of the CDR3 is TGTGCCAGCAGCTTAGATACTGAGGGGGCAGCTGAAAAACTGTTTTTT. This codes for CASSLDTEGAAEKLFF. Full variable domain (missing parts from reference TRBV11-3 and TRBJ1-4): EAGVVQSPRYKIIEKKQPVAFWCNPISGHNTLYWYLQNLGQGPELLIRYENEEAVDDSQLPKDRFSAERLKGVDSTLKIQPAELGDSAVYLCASSLDTEGAAEKLFFGSGTQLSVL.